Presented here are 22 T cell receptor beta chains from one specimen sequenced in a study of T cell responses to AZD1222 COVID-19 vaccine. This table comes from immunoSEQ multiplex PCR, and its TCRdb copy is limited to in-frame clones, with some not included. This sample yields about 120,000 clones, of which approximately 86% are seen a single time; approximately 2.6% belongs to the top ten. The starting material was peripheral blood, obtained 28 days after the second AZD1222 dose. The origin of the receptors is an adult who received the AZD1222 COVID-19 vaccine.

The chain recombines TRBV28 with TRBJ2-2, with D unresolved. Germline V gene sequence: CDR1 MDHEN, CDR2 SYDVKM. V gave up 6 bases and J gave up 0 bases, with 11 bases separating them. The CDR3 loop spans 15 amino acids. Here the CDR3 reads CASSPPGSNTGELFF. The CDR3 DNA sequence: TGTGCCAGCAGCCCTCCAGGCTCGAACACCGGGGAGCTGTTTTTT.

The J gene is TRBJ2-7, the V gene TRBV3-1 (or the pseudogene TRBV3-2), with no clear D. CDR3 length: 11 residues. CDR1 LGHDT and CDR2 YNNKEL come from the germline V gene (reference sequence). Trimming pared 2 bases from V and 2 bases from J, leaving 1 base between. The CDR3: CASSQPYEQYF. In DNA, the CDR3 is TGTGCCAGCAGCCAACCCTACGAGCAGTACTTC.

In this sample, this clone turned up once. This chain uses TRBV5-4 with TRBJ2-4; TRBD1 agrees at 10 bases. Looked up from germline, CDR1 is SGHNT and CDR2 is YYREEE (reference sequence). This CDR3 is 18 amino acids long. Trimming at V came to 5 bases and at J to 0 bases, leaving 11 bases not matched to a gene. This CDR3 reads CASSLGQGGTLAKNIQYF. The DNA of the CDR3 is TGTGCCAGCAGTTTAGGACAGGGGGGAACACTAGCCAAAAACATTCAGTACTTC. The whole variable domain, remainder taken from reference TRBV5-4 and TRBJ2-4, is ETGVTQSPTHLIKTRGQQVTLRCSSQSGHNTVSWYQQALGQGPQFIFQYYREEENGRGNFPPRFSGLQFPNYSSELNVNALELDDSALYLCASSLGQGGTLAKNIQYFGAGTRLSVL.

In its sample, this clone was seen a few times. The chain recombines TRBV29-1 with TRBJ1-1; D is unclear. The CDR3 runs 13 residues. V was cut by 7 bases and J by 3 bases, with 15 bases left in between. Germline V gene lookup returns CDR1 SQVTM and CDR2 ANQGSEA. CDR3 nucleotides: TGCAGCGCAGCACTCGGACTTGACACTGAAGCTTTCTTT. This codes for CSAALGLDTEAFF.

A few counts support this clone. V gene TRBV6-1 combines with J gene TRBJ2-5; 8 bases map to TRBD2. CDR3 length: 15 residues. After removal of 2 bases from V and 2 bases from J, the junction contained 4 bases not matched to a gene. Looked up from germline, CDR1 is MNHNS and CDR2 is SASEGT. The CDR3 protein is CASSEYSGAQETQYF. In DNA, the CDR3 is TGTGCCAGCAGTGAATATAGCGGGGCACAAGAGACCCAGTACTTC.

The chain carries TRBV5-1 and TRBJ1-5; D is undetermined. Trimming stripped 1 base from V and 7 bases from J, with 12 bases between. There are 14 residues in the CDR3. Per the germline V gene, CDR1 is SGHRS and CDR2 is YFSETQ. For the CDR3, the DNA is TGCGCCAGCAGCTTGCTCGGGGTGGGCCAGCCCCAGCATTTT. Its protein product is CASSLLGVGQPQHF. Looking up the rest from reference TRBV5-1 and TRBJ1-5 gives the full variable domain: KAGVTQTPRYLIKTRGQQVTLSCSPISGHRSVSWYQQTPGQGLQFLFEYFSETQRNKGNFPGRFSGRQFSNSRSEMNVSTLELGDSALYLCASSLLGVGQPQHFGDGTRLSIL.

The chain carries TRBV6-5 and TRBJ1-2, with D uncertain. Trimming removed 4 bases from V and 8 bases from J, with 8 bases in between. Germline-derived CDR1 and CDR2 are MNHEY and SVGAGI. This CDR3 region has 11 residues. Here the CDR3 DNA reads TGTGCCAGCAGTTCGGGCAGAGGCTACACCTTC. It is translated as CASSSGRGYTF.

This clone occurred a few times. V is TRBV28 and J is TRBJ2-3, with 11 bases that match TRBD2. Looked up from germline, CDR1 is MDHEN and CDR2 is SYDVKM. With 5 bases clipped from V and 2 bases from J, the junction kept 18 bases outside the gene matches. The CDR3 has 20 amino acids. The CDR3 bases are TGTGCCAGCAGTGCGCCCTGGGCTAGCGGGGGGCACACTCTCACAGATACGCAGTATTTT. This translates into CASSAPWASGGHTLTDTQYF.

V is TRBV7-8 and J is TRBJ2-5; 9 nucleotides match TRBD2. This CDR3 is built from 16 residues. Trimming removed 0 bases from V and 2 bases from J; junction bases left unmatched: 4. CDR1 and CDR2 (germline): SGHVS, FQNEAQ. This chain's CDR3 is CASSLALAGSQETQYF. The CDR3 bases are TGTGCCAGCAGCTTAGCTCTAGCGGGGTCACAAGAGACCCAGTACTTC.

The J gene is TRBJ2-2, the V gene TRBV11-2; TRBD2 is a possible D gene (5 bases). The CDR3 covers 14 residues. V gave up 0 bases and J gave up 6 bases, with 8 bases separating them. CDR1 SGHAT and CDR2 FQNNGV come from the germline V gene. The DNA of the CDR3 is TGTGCCAGCAGCTTAGATAGGACTGCCGGGGAGCTGTTTTTT. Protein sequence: CASSLDRTAGELFF.

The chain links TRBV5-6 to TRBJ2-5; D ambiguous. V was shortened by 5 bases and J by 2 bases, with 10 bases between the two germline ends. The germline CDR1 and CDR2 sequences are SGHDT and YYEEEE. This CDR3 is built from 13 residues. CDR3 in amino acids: CASSWGRQETQYF. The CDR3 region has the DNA TGTGCCAGCAGTTGGGGTCGGCAAGAGACCCAGTACTTC.

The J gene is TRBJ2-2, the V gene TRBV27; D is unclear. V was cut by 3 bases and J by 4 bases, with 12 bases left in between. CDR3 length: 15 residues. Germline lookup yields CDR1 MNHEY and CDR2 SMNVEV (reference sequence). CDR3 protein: CASSFSSWGTGELFF. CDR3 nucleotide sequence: TGTGCCAGCAGTTTTAGCAGTTGGGGCACCGGGGAGCTGTTTTTT.

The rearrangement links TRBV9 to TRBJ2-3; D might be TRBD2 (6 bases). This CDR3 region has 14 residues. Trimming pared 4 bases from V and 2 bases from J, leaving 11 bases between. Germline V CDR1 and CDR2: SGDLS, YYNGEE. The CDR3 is CASSIGTFTDTQYF. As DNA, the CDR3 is TGTGCCAGCAGCATCGGGACTTTCACAGATACGCAGTATTTT.

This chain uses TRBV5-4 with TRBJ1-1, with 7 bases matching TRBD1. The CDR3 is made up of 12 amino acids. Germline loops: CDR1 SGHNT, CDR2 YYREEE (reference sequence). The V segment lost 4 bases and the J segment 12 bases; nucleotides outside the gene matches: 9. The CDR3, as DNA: TGTGCCAGCAGCACGGGGACAGATGGGACTTTCTTT. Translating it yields CASSTGTDGTFF.

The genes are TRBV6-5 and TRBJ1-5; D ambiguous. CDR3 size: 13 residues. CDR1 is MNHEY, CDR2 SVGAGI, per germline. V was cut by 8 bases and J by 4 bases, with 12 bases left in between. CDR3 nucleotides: TGTGCCAGCGTTGTCAGATTAAATCAGCCCCAGCATTTT. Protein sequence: CASVVRLNQPQHF.

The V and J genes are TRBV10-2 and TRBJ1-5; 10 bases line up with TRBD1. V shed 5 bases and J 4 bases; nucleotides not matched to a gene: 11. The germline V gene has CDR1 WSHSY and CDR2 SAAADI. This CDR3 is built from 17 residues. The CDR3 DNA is TGCGCCAGCAGTCCCAAGTTTGACAGGGGGCGAAATCAGCCCCAGCATTTT. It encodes CASSPKFDRGRNQPQHF.

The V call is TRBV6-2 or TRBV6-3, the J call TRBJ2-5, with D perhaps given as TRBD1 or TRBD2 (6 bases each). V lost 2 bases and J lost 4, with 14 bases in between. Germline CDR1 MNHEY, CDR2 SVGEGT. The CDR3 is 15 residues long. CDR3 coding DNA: TGTGCCAGCAGTTACGCTGGGGGGCGGGGAGAGACCCAGTACTTC. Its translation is CASSYAGGRGETQYF.

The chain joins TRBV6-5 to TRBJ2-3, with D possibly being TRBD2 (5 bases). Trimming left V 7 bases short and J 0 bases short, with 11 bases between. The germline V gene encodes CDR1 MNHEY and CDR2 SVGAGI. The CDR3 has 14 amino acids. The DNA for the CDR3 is TGTGCCAGCATACGGGGTGCTAGCACAGATACGCAGTATTTT. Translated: CASIRGASTDTQYF.

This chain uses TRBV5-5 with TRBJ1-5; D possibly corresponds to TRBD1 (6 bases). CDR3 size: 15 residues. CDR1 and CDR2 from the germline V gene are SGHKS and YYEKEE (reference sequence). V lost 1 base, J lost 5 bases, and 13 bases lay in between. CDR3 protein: CASSLTGAKDQPQHF. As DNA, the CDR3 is TGTGCCAGCAGCTTGACGGGGGCTAAAGATCAGCCCCAGCATTTT.

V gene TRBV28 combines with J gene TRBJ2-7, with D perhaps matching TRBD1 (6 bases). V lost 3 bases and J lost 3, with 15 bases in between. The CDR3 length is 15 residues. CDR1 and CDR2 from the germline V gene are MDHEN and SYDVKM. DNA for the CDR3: TGTGCCAGCAGTTTTCCCGGGACACAGCGCTACGAGCAGTACTTC. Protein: CASSFPGTQRYEQYF.

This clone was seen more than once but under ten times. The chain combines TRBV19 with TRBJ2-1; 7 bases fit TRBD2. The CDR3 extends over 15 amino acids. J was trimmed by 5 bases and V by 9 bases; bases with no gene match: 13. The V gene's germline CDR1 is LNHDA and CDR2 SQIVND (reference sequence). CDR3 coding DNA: TGTGCCAGCACCCCCGGGGGGAGTCTTGACAATGAGCAGTTCTTC. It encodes CASTPGGSLDNEQFF.

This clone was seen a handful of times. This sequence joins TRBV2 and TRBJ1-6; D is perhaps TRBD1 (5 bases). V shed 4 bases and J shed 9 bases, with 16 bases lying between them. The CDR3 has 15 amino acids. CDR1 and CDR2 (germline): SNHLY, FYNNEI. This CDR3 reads CASSARTRKSSPLHF. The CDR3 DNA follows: TGTGCCAGCAGTGCGAGGACACGAAAATCTTCACCCCTCCACTTT. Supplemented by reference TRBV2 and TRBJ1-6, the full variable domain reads EPEVTQTPSHQVTQMGQEVILRCVPISNHLYFYWYRQILGQKVEFLVSFYNNEISEKSEIFDDQFSVERPDGSNFTLKIRSTKLEDSAMYFCASSARTRKSSPLHFGNGTRLTVT.